The clone carrying this T cell receptor (beta chain) was counted many times. Antigen specificity is unknown. The data stem from a study of breast tumors, draining lymph nodes, adjacent tissues. General observations from the study: Luminal-like breast cancer showed significantly greater tumor-nontumor repertoire similarity than basal-like breast cancer did. The data were judged consistent with most tumor T cells coming from lymph node and expanding in tumor. The lymph node origin of tumor T cells was framed as consistent with a hypothesis, not demonstrated.

The lymph nodes were axillary draining lymph nodes from breast cancer patients. One entry per CDR3 protein results from TCRdb running MiXCR on the multiplex PCR reads. The sample shows approximately 150,000 distinct CDR3 sequences, around 33% of them seen only once. This CDR3 comprises 11 residues. Trimming took 4 bases from V and 4 from J, leaving 5 bases between them. In germline, CDR1 is MGHDK, CDR2 SYGVNS. The source material was axillary lymph node tissue. This TCR came from a female donor with breast cancer. Some clones in this sample may be carry-over from other donors' samples. The rearrangement uses TRBV25-1 and TRBJ2-7; D is unresolved. CDR3 DNA sequence: TGTGCCAGCAGTGTGGGATACGAGCAGTACTTC. Its translation: CASSVGYEQYF.